This T cell receptor (beta chain) was sequenced in a study of blood T cell repertoires in COVID-19. Overall study: Samples representing acute and convalescent COVID-19 were sourced from the United States, Italy and Spain. PBMCs, B-cell-depleted T cells, or T cells provided the cDNA or gDNA that made up the material.

Seattle patient enrollment occurred during active infection, with longitudinal follow-up thereafter. Authors' data handling: Estimates of nucleated cell counts were drawn from the amplification of reference gene primers. Data came from immunoSEQ multiplex PCR; TCRdb stores just in-frame clones and leaves some out. V and J calls plus clone size are reproduced from that table; the DNA served to infer D and trimming. This sample has some 110,000 clones; less than 80% occur once, and the top ten carry more than 5.5%. The J segment lost 7 bases and the V segment lost 4 bases, leaving 10 bases of the junction unmatched. Germline V lookup: CDR1 LNHDA, CDR2 SQIVND (reference sequence). This CDR3 region has 16 residues.

V usage is TRBV19 and J usage is TRBJ2-1; 10 bases fit TRBD2. The TCR sequence derives from a man aged 80 or over with COVID-19, enrolled during active disease. The sequenced material came from peripheral blood. In nucleotides, the CDR3 is TGTGCCAGTAGTACTCAATTAGCGGGAGGACAGAATGAGCAGTTCTTC. As protein: CASSTQLAGGQNEQFF. Supplemented by reference TRBV19 and TRBJ2-1, the full variable domain reads DGGITQSPKYLFRKEGQNVTLSCEQNLNHDAMYWYRQDPGQGLRLIYYSQIVNDFQKGDIAEGYSVSREKKESFPLTVTSAQKNPTAFYLCASSTQLAGGQNEQFFGPGTRLTVL.